These T cell receptor beta chains were read from a single sample in a study of metastatic and nonmetastatic thyroid tumors. TCRdb re-processed the PCR reads through MiXCR. The table lists roughly 38,000 clones, over 10% of them singletons, with around 9% in the top ten. The sequencing input was blood. These receptors all stem from a male donor with papillary thyroid cancer or a benign thyroid nodule (not recorded which). Some clones in this sample may be carry-over from other donors' samples. CDR3s include the opening cysteine and the closing phenylalanine or tryptophan. Fields, in order: D gene, V gene, clone size, J gene, CDR3 protein, CDR3 DNA. The D gene is left open where the match is weak. Rows give clone size only sometimes, using once, few, many, or a class for an expanded clone.

>TRBD2|TRBV11-2|-|TRBJ2-7
CASSAGPGLAVARYEQYF
TGTGCCAGCAGCGCGGGACCGGGACTAGCGGTAGCGCGCTACGAGCAGTACTTC
>TRBD1|TRBV4-3|many|TRBJ1-2
CASSHYNPGTVNYGYTF
TGCGCCAGCAGCCACTATAACCCCGGGACAGTCAACTATGGCTACACCTTC
>-|TRBV6-4|many|TRBJ2-1
CASSDGRVELNEQFF
TGTGCCAGCAGTGACGGCAGGGTCGAATTAAATGAGCAGTTCTTC
>-|TRBV28|few|TRBJ1-3
CASSSYEWVRGLAGNTIYF
TGTGCCAGCAGTTCCTATGAATGGGTCAGGGGACTGGCAGGAAACACCATATATTTT
>TRBD1|TRBV19|many|TRBJ2-7
CASSMAAGGTYYEQYF
TGTGCCAGTAGTATGGCGGCAGGGGGCACCTACTACGAGCAGTACTTC
>TRBD1|TRBV24-1|many|TRBJ2-1
CATSVQRGQDYNEQFF
TGTGCCACCAGTGTCCAAAGGGGGCAGGACTACAATGAGCAGTTCTTC
>TRBD1|TRBV5-1|-|TRBJ2-7
CASSWGQGSALFLSYEQYF
TGCGCCAGCAGCTGGGGACAGGGGTCCGCCCTTTTCCTATCCTACGAGCAGTACTTC
>TRBD1|TRBV12-3/TRBV12-4|many|TRBJ2-2
CASSLGAGGPNPGELFF
TGTGCCAGCAGTTTAGGGGCAGGGGGTCCGAACCCGGGGGAGCTGTTTTTT
>-|TRBV7-2|many|TRBJ2-2
CASSPSLGTGELFF
TGTGCCAGCAGCCCGTCACTAGGGACCGGGGAGCTGTTTTTT
>TRBD2|TRBV28|many|TRBJ2-3
CASSLRLAGGDTQYF
TGTGCCAGCAGTTTAAGGCTAGCGGGAGGAGATACGCAGTATTTT
>TRBD2|TRBV20-1|many|TRBJ2-3
CSAAGTSGIGADTQYF
TGCAGTGCGGCCGGGACTAGCGGGATAGGGGCAGATACGCAGTATTTT
>-|TRBV19|many|TRBJ2-7
CASSMGGGTYEQYF
TGTGCCAGTAGTATGGGAGGTGGTACCTACGAGCAGTACTTC
>-|TRBV9|many|TRBJ2-3
CASSGKEAITDTQYF
TGTGCCAGCAGCGGGAAAGAAGCTATCACAGATACGCAGTATTTT
>-|TRBV30|-|TRBJ1-3
CAWSVGTHSGNTIYF
TGTGCCTGGAGTGTCGGGACCCACTCTGGAAACACCATATATTTT
>-|TRBV4-3|many|TRBJ2-3
CASSQERARDTQYF
TGCGCCAGCAGCCAAGAGAGGGCGCGAGATACGCAGTATTTT
>TRBD2|TRBV4-1|many|TRBJ2-1
CASSQAGLAGDEQFF
TGCGCCAGCAGCCAAGCAGGACTAGCGGGAGATGAGCAGTTCTTC
>-|TRBV11-2|many|TRBJ2-7
CASSFGSGAYEQYF
TGTGCCAGCAGCTTCGGTTCAGGGGCTTACGAGCAGTACTTC